Below are 7 T cell receptor beta chains sequenced from a single sample in a study of blood T cell repertoires in COVID-19. This table comes from immunoSEQ multiplex PCR, and its TCRdb copy is limited to in-frame clones, with some not included. The table lists about 42,000 clones, around 90% of them singletons. Source material: peripheral blood. Receptor source: a human donor in a cohort sampled during active COVID-19.

A remark on this clone: At one end, the junction sequence differs from germline, possibly due to a read error. This chain joins TRBV6-2 or TRBV6-3 and TRBJ1-3; TRBD1 agrees at 8 bases. Germline V gene lookup returns CDR1 MNHEY and CDR2 SVGEGT. The CDR3 is 12 amino acids. The CDR3 reads CASSYGQGPVHF. The CDR3 DNA is TGTGCCAGCAGTTACGGACAGGGACCGGTCCATTTT.

This chain links TRBV7-2 with TRBJ1-2; unclear D gene. Trimming removed 1 base from V and 2 bases from J, with 14 bases in between. Germline V gene lookup returns CDR1 SGHTA and CDR2 FQGNSA. This CDR3 comprises 16 residues. CDR3 DNA sequence: TGTGCCAGCAGCTTAGATGGTGCCCGGTCGAACTATGGCTACACCTTC. Protein sequence: CASSLDGARSNYGYTF.

The rearrangement uses TRBV10-1 and TRBJ1-2, with 7 bases matching TRBD1. Per germline, CDR1 WNHNN and CDR2 SYGVQD (reference sequence). Losses at the gene ends were 5 bases for V and 7 bases for J; bases not matched to a gene: 4. The CDR3 is made up of 12 amino acids. CDR3 in DNA: TGCGCCAGCAGTCCGGACAGGATTGGCTACACCTTC. This gives the protein CASSPDRIGYTF.

V gene TRBV6-1 combines with J gene TRBJ2-7; the match to TRBD1 covers 7 bases. Germline V CDR1 and CDR2: MNHNS, SASEGT. This CDR3 has 16 residues. The trim removed 3 bases at V and 3 bases at J, leaving 11 bases unmatched. The CDR3 nucleotides are TGTGCCAGCAGTGACAGCAAAAGGGGGCCGGACTACGAGCAGTACTTC. It translates to CASSDSKRGPDYEQYF.

This clone was seen more than once but under ten times. This chain links TRBV11-2 with TRBJ1-6; a possible D gene is TRBD1 (5 bases). CDR3 length: 15 residues. V lost 1 base and J 13 bases, leaving 17 bases between the germline ends. CDR1 is SGHAT, CDR2 FQNNGV, per germline. The DNA of the CDR3 is TGTGCCAGCAGCTTAGTCGGGGGGGTGGGCGTCCCCCTCCACTTT. This sequence encodes CASSLVGGVGVPLHF.

This chain connects TRBV7-9 to TRBJ1-1; possible D gene TRBD1, 6 bases. Per germline, CDR1 SEHNR and CDR2 FQNEAQ (reference sequence). V gave up 3 bases and J gave up 8 bases, with 10 bases separating them. The CDR3 runs to 12 residues. The CDR3 coding sequence is TGTGCCAGCAGCTTTGGGGGCGGCGAAGCTTTCTTT. Translation: CASSFGGGEAFF.

This clone was found once. The genes are TRBV6-5 and TRBJ1-1; 12 bases match TRBD1. J was trimmed by 3 bases and V by 6 bases; bases with no gene match: 5. Germline V lookup: CDR1 MNHEY, CDR2 SVGAGI. This CDR3 region has 15 residues. The CDR3, as DNA: TGTGCCAGCAGGGGACAGGGGGCAGGAGACACTGAAGCTTTCTTT. It encodes CASRGQGAGDTEAFF.